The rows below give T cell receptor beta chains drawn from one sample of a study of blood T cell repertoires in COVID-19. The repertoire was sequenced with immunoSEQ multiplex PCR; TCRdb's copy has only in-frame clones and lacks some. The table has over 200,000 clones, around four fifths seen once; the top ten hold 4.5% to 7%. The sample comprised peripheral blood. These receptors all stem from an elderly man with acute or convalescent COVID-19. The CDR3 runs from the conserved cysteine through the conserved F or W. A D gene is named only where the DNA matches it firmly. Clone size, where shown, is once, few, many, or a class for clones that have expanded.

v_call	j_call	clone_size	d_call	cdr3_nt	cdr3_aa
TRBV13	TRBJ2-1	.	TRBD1	TGTGCCAGCAGCTCGAGGACAGGGATCGTGACTGAGCAGTTCTTC	CASSSRTGIVTEQFF
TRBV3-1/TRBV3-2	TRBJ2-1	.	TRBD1	TGTGCCAGCAGCCAATCACAGGGGTGGGCGTTCTTC	CASSQSQGWAFF
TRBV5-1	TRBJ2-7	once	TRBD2	TGCGCCAGCAGCCGAGGGGAGGGCTCCTACGAGCAGTACTTC	CASSRGEGSYEQYF
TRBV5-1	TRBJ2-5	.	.	TGCGCCAGCAGCTTGCGCCTAGGACAGAAAGGGGAGACCCAGTACTTC	CASSLRLGQKGETQYF
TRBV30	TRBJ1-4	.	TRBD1	TGTGCCTGGACCGGGACAGGGTTTGAAAAACTGTTTTTT	CAWTGTGFEKLFF
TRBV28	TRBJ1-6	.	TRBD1	TGTGCCAGCAGCACACAGAAGGGGACAGGCATTTCACCCCTCCACTTT	CASSTQKGTGISPLHF
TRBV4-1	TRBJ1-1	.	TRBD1	TGCGCCAGCAGCCAAGACCAACAGGGGTATAAGGCTTTCTTT	CASSQDQQGYKAFF
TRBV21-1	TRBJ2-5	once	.	TGTGCCAGCAGCAAAGTGGACACAGGTAAAGAGACCCAGTACTTC	CASSKVDTGKETQYF
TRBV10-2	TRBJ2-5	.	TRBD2	TGCGCCAGCAGGGCTAGCGGGGTAGAGACCCAGTACTTC	CASRASGVETQYF
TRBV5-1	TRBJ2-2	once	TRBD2	TGCGCCAGCAGCTCCCTTAGCGGGAGTACCGGGGAGCTGTTTTTT	CASSSLSGSTGELFF
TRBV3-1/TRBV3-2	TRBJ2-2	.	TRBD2	TGTGCCAGCAGCCAAGCCGGACTAGCGGGCTACACCGGGGAGCTGTTTTTT	CASSQAGLAGYTGELFF
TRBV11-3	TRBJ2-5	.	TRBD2	TGTGCCAGCAGCTCCTCCTGGGGGGGTCAGAAAGAGACCCAGTACTTC	CASSSSWGGQKETQYF
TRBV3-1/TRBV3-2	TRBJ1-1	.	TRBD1	TGTGCCAGCAGCCAAGTAGGACAGGGGAACACTGAAGCTTTCTTT	CASSQVGQGNTEAFF
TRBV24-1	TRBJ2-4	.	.	TGTGCCACCAGTGACAGTTCCATAGCCAAAAACATTCAGTACTTC	CATSDSSIAKNIQYF
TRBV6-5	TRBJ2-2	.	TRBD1	TGTGCCAGCAGCCCCGGGACAGGGTGGGTCGGGGAGCTGTTTTTT	CASSPGTGWVGELFF
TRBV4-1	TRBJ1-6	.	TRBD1	TGCGCCAGCAGCCAAGCCGGGACAGGCAGCGTTGGTAATTCACCCCTCCACTTT	CASSQAGTGSVGNSPLHF
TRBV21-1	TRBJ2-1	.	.	TGTGCCAGCAGCAAAGTTAGCGGGGGGGAGCAGTTCTTC	CASSKVSGGEQFF
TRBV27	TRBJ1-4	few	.	TGTGCCAGCAGTTTAAGTGGGGAGGCTAATGAAAAACTGTTTTTT	CASSLSGEANEKLFF
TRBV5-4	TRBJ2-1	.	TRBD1	TGTGCCAGCAGCTTGGGTGGGACAGGGTCCTACAATGAGCAGTTCTTC	CASSLGGTGSYNEQFF
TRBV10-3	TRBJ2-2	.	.	TGTGCCATCACTGAAGCGGGCGCGAACACCGGGGAGCTGTTTTTT	CAITEAGANTGELFF
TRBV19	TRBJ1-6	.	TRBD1	TGTGCCAGTAGCAGACCTCCGGGACAGGGCGCATATAATTCACCCCTCCACTTT	CASSRPPGQGAYNSPLHF
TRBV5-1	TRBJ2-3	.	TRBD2	TGCGCCAGCAGCTTGCCGGGGACTAGCGGGAGACTGGATACGCAGTATTTT	CASSLPGTSGRLDTQYF